The 26 T cell receptor beta chains given below trace back to one sample, sequenced in a study of beta chain features in type 1 diabetes. Isolated RNA was reverse transcribed in full, so expressed TCRB transcripts were sequenced. The method was immunoSEQ multiplex PCR; TCRdb's version includes in-frame clones alone and lacks a portion of them. This sample has roughly 230,000 clones, with around 9.6% found just once. Input material: naive CD4+ T cells from blood. The receptors were sampled from a woman aged 18-29 years in good health.

This clone was observed a few times. The chain combines TRBV4-1 with TRBJ2-5; D is perhaps TRBD1 (6 bases). Deletions cut 8 bases from V and 3 bases from J, with 16 bases between. CDR3 size: 14 residues. From germline, CDR1 is MGHRA and CDR2 YSYEKL. This CDR3 reads CASRNQKGEETQYF. The CDR3 coding sequence is TGCGCCAGCCGAAACCAAAAGGGGGAAGAGACCCAGTACTTC.

This sequence joins TRBV5-4 and TRBJ2-1; a weak D match, TRBD2 (7 bases). The CDR3 sequence is 15 residues long. Germline-derived CDR1 and CDR2 are SGHNT and YYREEE (reference sequence). V was cut by 3 bases and J by 3 bases, with 13 bases left in between. CDR3 protein: CASSSAGALYNEQFF. CDR3 nucleotides: TGTGCCAGCAGCTCGGCGGGGGCCCTCTACAATGAGCAGTTCTTC.

There are a few counts of this clone. The chain couples TRBV7-2 to TRBJ2-7, with 8 nucleotides matching TRBD2. CDR3 length: 13 residues. Germline V gene lookup returns CDR1 SGHTA and CDR2 FQGNSA. The V gene end was trimmed by 4 bases and the J gene end by 6 bases; junction bases not matched to a gene: 5. CDR3 residues: CASSWRGAGEQYF. The CDR3, as DNA: TGTGCCAGCAGCTGGCGGGGGGCGGGCGAGCAGTACTTC.

V gene TRBV7-8 combines with J gene TRBJ1-5; D is perhaps TRBD1 (5 bases). V was cut by 6 bases and J by 10 bases, with 19 bases left in between. The V gene's germline CDR1 is SGHVS and CDR2 FQNEAQ. This CDR3 region has 14 residues. The CDR3: CASRPQDIAGPQHF. Here the CDR3 DNA reads TGTGCCAGCAGACCCCAGGACATTGCAGGCCCCCAGCATTTT.

The chain combines TRBV10-2 with TRBJ1-5, with D hard to call. Germline V gene sequence: CDR1 WSHSY, CDR2 SAAADI. V dropped 3 bases and J dropped 4 bases, with 13 bases sitting between them. The CDR3 totals 15 residues. The CDR3 is CASSDLGSGNQPQHF. CDR3 coding DNA: TGCGCCAGCAGTGATTTAGGGTCGGGGAATCAGCCCCAGCATTTT.

In this sample, this clone turned up a few times. CDR3: CAWYGTVRSEAFF. The CDR3 nucleotides are TGTGCCTGGTACGGGACAGTAAGGTCTGAAGCTTTCTTT. The chain carries TRBV30 and TRBJ1-1; 7 bases are shared with TRBD1. Germline assignment: CDR1 GTSNPN and CDR2 SVGIG (reference sequence). The V segment lost 5 bases and the J segment 6 bases; nucleotides outside the gene matches: 9. This CDR3 spans 13 amino acids.

This clone was counted between two and nine times. This chain uses TRBV19 with TRBJ2-7, with 7 bases identical to TRBD1. Germline V gene lookup returns CDR1 LNHDA and CDR2 SQIVND (reference sequence). The CDR3 runs to 14 residues. V shed 5 bases, J shed 6 bases, and the junction held 10 bases outside the gene matches. The CDR3 region has the DNA TGTGCCAGTAGTGGTGACAGGGACGTCCCCGAGCAGTACTTC. Amino acids: CASSGDRDVPEQYF.

Only a few counts were recorded for this clone. The J gene is TRBJ2-5, the V gene TRBV10-3; a possible D gene is TRBD1 (6 bases). CDR3 length equals 13 residues. From germline, CDR1 is ENHRY and CDR2 SYGVKD. Trimming took off 6 bases at V and 1 base at J, with 9 bases between the two ends. CDR3 sequence (DNA): TGTGCCATCAGGGACAGCCGCCAAGAGACCCAGTACTTC. Encoded protein: CAIRDSRQETQYF.

As concerns this clone: Compared with germline, one end of the junction differs, possibly owing to a read error. The chain has TRBV4-1 and TRBJ1-2, with 9 bases matching TRBD1. Germline assignment: CDR1 MGHRA and CDR2 YSYEKL. The CDR3 covers 14 residues. DNA of the CDR3: TGCGCCAGCAGACAAGGACAGGGGAACTATGGCTACACCTTC. This sequence encodes CASRQGQGNYGYTF.

This chain connects TRBV6-1 to TRBJ2-3; 7 bases align to TRBD2. The CDR3 runs to 14 residues. CDR1 MNHNS and CDR2 SASEGT come from the germline V gene. Trimming removed 7 bases from V and 3 bases from J; junction bases left unmatched: 7. CDR3 residues: CASTQGGQTDTQYF. CDR3 nucleotides: TGTGCCAGCACCCAGGGAGGGCAGACAGATACGCAGTATTTT.

Concerning this clone: This may be a read error, as it is one base from a much larger clone. Other nucleotide sequences in the sample specify the same CDR3. This chain uses TRBV30 with TRBJ2-4, with a weak D call TRBD2 (5 bases). CDR1 GTSNPN and CDR2 SVGIG come from the germline V gene (reference sequence). The CDR3 contains 12 residues. Deletions cut 2 bases from V and 8 bases from J, with 10 bases between. The CDR3 protein is CAWSPVGDIQYF. The CDR3 bases are TGTGCCTGGAGTCCGGTGGGAGACATTCAGTACTTC.

This clone has just a few counts. This sequence joins TRBV5-1 and TRBJ1-1; perhaps TRBD1 as D (6 bases). The CDR3 has 14 amino acids. Germline CDR1 is SGHRS and CDR2 is YFSETQ. V lost 4 bases to trimming and J lost 4 bases, with 14 bases between them. The CDR3 DNA is TGCGCCAGCAGCCAGGGAACAGGGCCCACTGAAGCTTTCTTT. Amino acids: CASSQGTGPTEAFF.

The genes are TRBV7-6 and TRBJ2-1, with 8 bases identical to TRBD1. The CDR3 covers 17 residues. Losses at the gene ends were 5 bases for V and 3 bases for J; bases not matched to a gene: 12. Germline CDR1 and CDR2: SGHVS and FNYEAQ. CDR3 DNA sequence: TGTGCCAGCAGCCCTGACCGGACAGGGACCTTCTACAATGAGCAGTTCTTC. This sequence encodes CASSPDRTGTFYNEQFF.

The table lists this clone with a few counts. This chain connects TRBV27 to TRBJ1-1; perhaps TRBD1 as D (5 bases). The germline V and J ends were trimmed by 4 bases and 4 bases, with 13 bases remaining between them. CDR3 length equals 14 residues. Germline-derived CDR1 and CDR2 are MNHEY and SMNVEV (reference sequence). CDR3: CASSWGFGLTEAFF. In nucleotides, the CDR3 is TGTGCCAGCAGTTGGGGCTTCGGGCTCACTGAAGCTTTCTTT.

This clone was seen a handful of times. The J gene is TRBJ2-2, the V gene TRBV9, with TRBD2 identical over 10 bases. The CDR3 covers 15 residues. J gave up 7 bases and V 1 base, and 4 bases lay outside the gene matches. Germline V gives CDR1 SGDLS, CDR2 YYNGEE. For the CDR3, the DNA is TGTGCCAGCAGCGTAAGCGGGAGGGTTAACGGGGAGCTGTTTTTT. Translation: CASSVSGRVNGELFF.

The chain recombines TRBV14 with TRBJ2-7, with D hard to call. Trimming stripped 1 base from V and 0 bases from J, with 16 bases between. The CDR3 runs to 17 residues. The germline gives CDR1 SGHDN, CDR2 FVKESK. The CDR3 coding sequence is TGTGCCAGCAGCCAAGTCCGGAAAGCGTTTAGCTCCTACGAGCAGTACTTC. Translating it yields CASSQVRKAFSSYEQYF.

The sample holds a few counts of this clone. This chain uses TRBV5-1 with TRBJ2-7; tentatively, D is TRBD2 (5 bases). Per the germline V gene, CDR1 is SGHRS and CDR2 is YFSETQ. V was pared by 1 base and J by 2 bases, with 13 bases between. The CDR3 covers 15 residues. CDR3 in DNA: TGCGCCAGCAGCTTGCGGGGATCAAGGACCTACGAGCAGTACTTC. Translating gives CASSLRGSRTYEQYF.

This clone was seen ten or more times. The chain carries TRBV18 and TRBJ2-1, with no clear D. CDR3 size: 17 residues. Germline V CDR1 and CDR2: KGHSH, LQKENI. Trimming removed 0 bases from V and 0 bases from J, with 12 bases in between. The CDR3 DNA sequence: TGTGCCAGCTCACCACCGGTAGCAGAAAGCTCCTACAATGAGCAGTTCTTC. It is translated as CASSPPVAESSYNEQFF.

This clone was picked up a small number of times. The chain combines TRBV2 with TRBJ1-1; D is unclear. V lost 2 bases to trimming and J lost 5 bases, with 6 bases between them. The CDR3 totals 12 residues. Germline lookup yields CDR1 SNHLY and CDR2 FYNNEI. CDR3 nucleotides: TGTGCCAGCAGTGAACGGGGTACTGAAGCTTTCTTT. Protein product: CASSERGTEAFF. The entire variable domain, with the rest obtained from reference TRBV2 and TRBJ1-1, is as follows: EPEVTQTPSHQVTQMGQEVILRCVPISNHLYFYWYRQILGQKVEFLVSFYNNEISEKSEIFDDQFSVERPDGSNFTLKIRSTKLEDSAMYFCASSERGTEAFFGQGTRLTVV.

This clone was counted a few times. This chain uses TRBV18 with TRBJ2-2, with a tentative D call TRBD1 (6 bases). The germline V gene encodes CDR1 KGHSH and CDR2 LQKENI. The CDR3 has 14 residues. Trimming left V 3 bases short and J 4 bases short, with 9 bases between. The CDR3 sequence is CASSPGQITGELFF. CDR3 DNA sequence: TGTGCCAGCTCACCCGGACAGATCACCGGGGAGCTGTTTTTT.

This clone was seen only a few times. The chain has TRBV6-5 and TRBJ2-1, with 8 positions matching TRBD2. The CDR3 has 15 amino acids. CDR1 is MNHEY and CDR2 is SVGAGI in the germline V gene. Trimming took 2 bases from V and 5 from J; bases not matched to a gene: 5. The CDR3 is CASSYPGGADNEQFF. CDR3 in DNA: TGTGCCAGCAGTTACCCCGGGGGGGCGGACAATGAGCAGTTCTTC.

The chain recombines TRBV14 with TRBJ2-7, with D perhaps matching TRBD1 (5 bases). The CDR3 length is 13 residues. CDR1 and CDR2 from the germline V gene are SGHDN and FVKESK. The V and J ends lost 1 base and 3 bases respectively, with 7 bases between them. CDR3 region: CASSQVDSYEQYF. The CDR3 region has the DNA TGTGCCAGCAGCCAAGTTGACAGCTACGAGCAGTACTTC. The full variable domain, rest sourced from reference TRBV14 and TRBJ2-7, is EAGVTQFPSHSVIEKGQTVTLRCDPISGHDNLYWYRRVMGKEIKFLLHFVKESKQDESGMPNNRFLAERTGGTYSTLKVQPAELEDSGVYFCASSQVDSYEQYFGPGTRLTVT.

V gene TRBV4-2 combines with J gene TRBJ2-7; 10 nucleotides match TRBD1. V was pared by 0 bases and J by 6 bases, with 5 bases of the junction left unmatched. The length of the CDR3 is 15 residues. CDR1 LGHNA and CDR2 YNFKEQ come from the germline V gene. The CDR3 nucleotides read TGTGCCAGCAGCCAAGAGGACGGACAGGGGGGCGAGCAGTACTTC. This encodes CASSQEDGQGGEQYF.

This clone has only one observation. The genes are TRBV27 and TRBJ2-7; 7 bases are shared with TRBD2. The CDR3 is made up of 12 amino acids. Germline V gene data show CDR1 as MNHEY and CDR2 as SMNVEV (reference sequence). V dropped 5 bases and J dropped 10; count of bases not matched to a gene: 8. Here the CDR3 DNA reads TGTGCCAGCAGTGCCATAGCGGGTCAACAGTACTTC. Its translation: CASSAIAGQQYF.

In its sample, this clone was seen a few times. The J gene is TRBJ1-5, the V gene TRBV6-5; TRBD1 might be the D (5 bases). This CDR3 has 14 residues. V gave up 5 bases and J gave up 5 bases, with 13 bases separating them. Germline CDR1 MNHEY, CDR2 SVGAGI. This CDR3 is CASSLDSSYQPQHF. CDR3 in DNA: TGTGCCAGCAGTCTCGACAGCTCCTATCAGCCCCAGCATTTT.

This clone was seen only a few times. V and J are TRBV14 and TRBJ1-1, with 8 positions matching TRBD1. The CDR3 is 16 residues long. The germline CDR1 and CDR2 sequences are SGHDN and FVKESK. V was pared by 4 bases and J by 4 bases, with 11 bases of the junction left unmatched. The DNA for the CDR3 is TGTGCCAGCAGCCGAAACACAGGGGGTGCTTTCACTGAAGCTTTCTTT. Translation gives CASSRNTGGAFTEAFF. The variable domain in full, with the rest retrieved from reference TRBV14 and TRBJ1-1, is EAGVTQFPSHSVIEKGQTVTLRCDPISGHDNLYWYRRVMGKEIKFLLHFVKESKQDESGMPNNRFLAERTGGTYSTLKVQPAELEDSGVYFCASSRNTGGAFTEAFFGQGTRLTVV.